These 9 T cell receptor beta chains were all obtained from the same sample, sequenced in a study of T cell changes during pregnancy in multiple sclerosis. Assay used: immunoSEQ multiplex PCR; TCRdb lists only in-frame clones, some missing. Of tens of thousands of clones listed, 91% are singletons. The sequences come from peripheral blood, collected in the second trimester of pregnancy. These receptors all come from a female donor with multiple sclerosis, enrolled in a pregnancy study.

The chain is built from TRBV11-3 and TRBJ2-5; 8 nucleotides line up with TRBD2. The V gene end was trimmed by 2 bases and the J gene end by 2 bases; junction bases not matched to a gene: 1. Germline V gene data show CDR1 as SGHNT and CDR2 as YENEEA. CDR3 length: 14 residues. CDR3 bases: TGTGCCAGCAGCTTACGGGGGGGACAAGAGACCCAGTACTTC. It encodes CASSLRGGQETQYF.

Only one count was recorded for this clone. The rearrangement joins TRBV11-2 to TRBJ2-7; 8 bases are a match to TRBD1. The CDR3 has 16 residues. CDR1 is SGHAT, CDR2 FQNNGV, per germline. Trimming at V came to 2 bases and at J to 3 bases, leaving 9 bases not matched to a gene. The CDR3 loop reads CASSLLRTGINYEQYF. DNA of the CDR3: TGTGCCAGCAGCTTACTGAGGACAGGGATTAACTACGAGCAGTACTTC.

The chain couples TRBV7-3 to TRBJ2-2, with 12 bases that match TRBD2. Unmatched junction bases numbered 4, after V lost 4 bases and J lost 1 base. The CDR3 length is 17 residues. Germline assignment: CDR1 SGHTA and CDR2 FQGTGA. The CDR3 coding sequence is TGTGCCAGCAGCTCACAGGGACTAGCGGGGAACACCGGGGAGCTGTTTTTT. Protein: CASSSQGLAGNTGELFF.

The V gene is TRBV5-4, the J gene TRBJ2-6, with unresolved D. The CDR3 totals 15 residues. V was shortened by 4 bases and J by 3 bases, with 11 bases between the two germline ends. Germline V gene data show CDR1 as SGHNT and CDR2 as YYREEE (reference sequence). DNA of the CDR3: TGTGCCAGCAGCCAAGCAATTATTGGGGCCAACGTCCTGACTTTC. This translates into CASSQAIIGANVLTF.

This chain links TRBV7-2 with TRBJ2-3; 9 nucleotides line up with TRBD2. V lost 3 bases, J lost 2 bases, and 6 bases stayed unmatched. Per germline, CDR1 SGHTA and CDR2 FQGNSA. The CDR3 runs 16 residues. The CDR3 sequence: CASSFVAGVSTDTQYF. The CDR3 nucleotides are TGTGCCAGCAGCTTCGTAGCGGGGGTCTCCACAGATACGCAGTATTTT. Combining the CDR3 with reference TRBV7-2 and TRBJ2-3 gives the whole variable domain GAGVSQSPSNKVTEKGKDVELRCDPISGHTALYWYRQSLGQGLEFLIYFQGNSAPDKSGLPSDRFSAERTGGSVSTLTIQRTQQEDSAVYLCASSFVAGVSTDTQYFGPGTRLTVL.

This chain links TRBV6-5 with TRBJ1-1, with D tentatively TRBD1 (6 bases). The CDR3 runs 14 residues. V was pared by 2 bases and J by 8 bases, with 15 bases between. Germline V CDR1 and CDR2: MNHEY, SVGAGI. CDR3 in amino acids: CASSYETGSGEAFF. The DNA for the CDR3 is TGTGCCAGCAGTTACGAAACAGGGTCGGGAGAAGCTTTCTTT.

This rearrangement joins TRBV5-1 to TRBJ2-2; the D gene is possibly TRBD1 (5 bases). Between the trimmed V and J ends, which lost 4 bases and 1 base, there was a span of 8 bases. Germline CDR1 is SGHRS and CDR2 is YFSETQ. The length of the CDR3 is 14 residues. CDR3 in amino acids: CASSSTGNTGELFF. The CDR3 DNA reads TGCGCCAGCAGCAGTACAGGGAACACCGGGGAGCTGTTTTTT. The variable domain in full, with the rest retrieved from reference TRBV5-1 and TRBJ2-2, is KAGVTQTPRYLIKTRGQQVTLSCSPISGHRSVSWYQQTPGQGLQFLFEYFSETQRNKGNFPGRFSGRQFSNSRSEMNVSTLELGDSALYLCASSSTGNTGELFFGEGSRLTVL.

This clone was detected only once. V and J are TRBV7-8 and TRBJ2-6, with TRBD1 matching over 9 bases. V was pared by 5 bases and J by 4 bases, with 12 bases of the junction left unmatched. CDR1 SGHVS and CDR2 FQNEAQ come from the germline V gene. The CDR3 consists of 18 residues. CDR3 residues: CASSPGQGISTGANVLTF. The CDR3 DNA is TGTGCCAGCAGCCCAGGACAGGGGATATCGACGGGGGCCAACGTCCTGACTTTC.

Here the CDR3 reads CASSWTGSTGNTIYF. The DNA of the CDR3 is TGTGCCAGCAGCTGGACAGGGTCCACGGGAAACACCATATATTTT. The chain has TRBV7-2 and TRBJ1-3; the match to TRBD1 covers 8 bases. J lost 4 bases, V lost 4 bases, and 6 bases had no gene match. This CDR3 is 15 amino acids long. Germline V CDR1 and CDR2: SGHTA, FQGNSA.